This T cell receptor beta chain was sequenced during a study of blood T cell repertoires in COVID-19 (dated by TCRdb to 2019 to 2021). Notes on the research overall: The collaborator samples originated in the United States, Italy and Spain and spanned the acute and convalescent phases of COVID-19. Where HLA class I and class II types were available, the types were taken from metadata supplied by the sample provider, not from assay-based typing. A de-identified subject ID, COVID-19 status, age in years and sex were almost always included in the sample metadata. The material from the prospective study consisted of cDNA or gDNA derived from T cells, B-cell-depleted T cells, or PBMCs. Subjects who had been exposed to COVID-19, were actively infected with it, or had recovered from it provided the deeply sampled blood TCRbeta repertoires that made up the dataset. The samples were drawn from two sources: the first 160 participants of the ongoing ImmuneRACE study, and 1,254 subjects contributed by 6 global collaborators. The repertoires were released in a freely available public database intended as a resource for research on the immune response to SARS-CoV-2. Study-wide findings and limitations: Clinical and demographic metadata were provided uncurated, with the amount varying by source and participant.

At one collaborating source in Seattle, patients were enrolled during active infection and were followed longitudinally through the course of disease. Each collaborating institution followed its own protocols to collect whole blood in K2EDTA tubes. For TCRbeta analysis, collaborators shipped samples as frozen whole blood, isolated PBMCs, or DNA extracted from either of those sample types. The CDR3 starts with the cysteine, ends with the phenylalanine, and has 12 residues. Only the CDR3 DNA is retained, 36 bases long and in frame from the first base. CDR1 and CDR2 (LGHDT, YNNKEL) derive from the germline V gene (reference sequence). V lost 0 bases and J lost 14 bases; the stretch between them is 12 bases long. Concerning this clone: What antigen it recognizes has not been identified. There are no base qualities to consult, and no much larger clone falls within one base.

TCRbeta CDR3 regions were amplified from genomic DNA using the immunoSEQ Assay, a bias-controlled multiplex PCR. As for the authors' bioinformatics: Nucleated cell counts per sample were estimated from amplification of reference gene primers within the assay. To quantify the absolute abundance of each unique TCRbeta CDR3 rearrangement, sequence reads were collapsed and filtered. For each sample, productive Simpson clonality was calculated by taking the square root of Simpson's diversity index across productive rearrangements. What TCRdb holds here is the immuneACCESS table cut down to in-frame rearrangements. Part of the clones is not present; checked against another copy, under half of the missing clones reflect an unresolved V gene, and the others are unexplained. The V and J calls and clone size come from that table; D and trimming were worked out from the DNA. Recorded for this sample are approximately 60,000 clones; around 82% of them occurred a single time. The ten largest clones capture 12% to 15% of the sample.

The rearranged segments are TRBV3-1 (or the pseudogene TRBV3-2) and TRBJ2-3; a weak D assignment points to TRBD2 (5 bases agree). The specimen sequenced was peripheral blood. The source of this sequence is a man in his sixties with COVID-19, enrolled during active disease. The CDR3 has the sequence CASSQDQRPLYF. The bases read TGTGCCAGCAGCCAAGATCAGCGGCCCCTGTATTTT.